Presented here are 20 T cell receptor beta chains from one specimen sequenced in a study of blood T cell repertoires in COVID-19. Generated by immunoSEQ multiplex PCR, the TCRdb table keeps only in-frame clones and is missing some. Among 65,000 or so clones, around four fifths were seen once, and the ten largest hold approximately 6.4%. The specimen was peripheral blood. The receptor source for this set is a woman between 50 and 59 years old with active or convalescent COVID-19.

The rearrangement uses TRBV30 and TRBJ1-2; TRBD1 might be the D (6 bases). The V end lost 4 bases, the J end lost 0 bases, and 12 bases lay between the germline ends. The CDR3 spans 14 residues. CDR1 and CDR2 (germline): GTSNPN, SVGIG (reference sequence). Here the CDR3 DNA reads TGTGCCTGGAACCGGGACACCACTAACTATGGCTACACCTTC. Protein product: CAWNRDTTNYGYTF.

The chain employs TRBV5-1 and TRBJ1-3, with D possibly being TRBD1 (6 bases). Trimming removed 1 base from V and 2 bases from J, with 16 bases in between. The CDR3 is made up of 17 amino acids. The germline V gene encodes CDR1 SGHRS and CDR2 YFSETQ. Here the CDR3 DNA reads TGCGCCAGCAGCTTGTCTGTGCTGGGGGCGCCTGGAAACACCATATATTTT. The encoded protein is CASSLSVLGAPGNTIYF. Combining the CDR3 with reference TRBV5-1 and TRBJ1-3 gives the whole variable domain KAGVTQTPRYLIKTRGQQVTLSCSPISGHRSVSWYQQTPGQGLQFLFEYFSETQRNKGNFPGRFSGRQFSNSRSEMNVSTLELGDSALYLCASSLSVLGAPGNTIYFGEGSWLTVV.

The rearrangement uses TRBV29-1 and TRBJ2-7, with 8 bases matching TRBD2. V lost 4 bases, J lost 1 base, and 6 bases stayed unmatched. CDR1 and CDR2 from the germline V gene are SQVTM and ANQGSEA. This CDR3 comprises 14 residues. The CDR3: CSVGAGGISYEQYF. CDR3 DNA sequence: TGCAGCGTTGGCGCGGGAGGCATATCCTACGAGCAGTACTTC.

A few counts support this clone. CDR3 nucleotides: TGTGCCAGCAGTGACTCGATAGGGGGCAACACCGGGGAGCTGTTTTTT. This translates into CASSDSIGGNTGELFF. The chain links TRBV6-4 to TRBJ2-2; TRBD1 matches at 7 bases. CDR3 length: 16 amino acids. Germline V gives CDR1 MRHNA, CDR2 SNTAGT. The V and J ends lost 0 bases and 2 bases, in that order; junction bases with no gene match: 3.

DNA of the CDR3: TGTGCCAGCAGCTTAGAGACAGGGACCTATGGCTACACCTTC. Translating it yields CASSLETGTYGYTF. This rearrangement joins TRBV7-6 to TRBJ1-2, with TRBD1 identical over 7 bases. The junction had 3 bases not matched to a gene; V was cut back by 1 base and J by 4 bases. Per germline, CDR1 SGHVS and CDR2 FNYEAQ. The CDR3 extends over 14 amino acids.

The CDR3 loop is CASSSRTGNNEKLFF. The CDR3 coding sequence is TGTGCCAGCAGCTCGAGGACAGGGAATAATGAAAAACTGTTTTTT. The chain joins TRBV7-3 to TRBJ1-4; 8 bases agree with TRBD1. The germline V gene encodes CDR1 SGHTA and CDR2 FQGTGA. The CDR3 covers 15 residues. Trimming cost V 4 bases and J 4 bases; bases outside gene matches: 5.

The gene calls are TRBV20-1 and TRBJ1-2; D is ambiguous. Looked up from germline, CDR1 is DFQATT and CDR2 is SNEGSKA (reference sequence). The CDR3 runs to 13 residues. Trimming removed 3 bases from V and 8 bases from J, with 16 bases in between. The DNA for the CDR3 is TGCAGTGCTAGTACCACAGAGAAAGGAGGCTACACCTTC. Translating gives CSASTTEKGGYTF.

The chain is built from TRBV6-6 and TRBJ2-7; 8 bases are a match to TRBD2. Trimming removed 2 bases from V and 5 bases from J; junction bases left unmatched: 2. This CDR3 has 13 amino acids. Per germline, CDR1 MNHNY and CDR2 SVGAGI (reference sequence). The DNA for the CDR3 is TGTGCCAGCAGTTACAAGCGGGAGAACGAGCAGTACTTC. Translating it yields CASSYKRENEQYF.

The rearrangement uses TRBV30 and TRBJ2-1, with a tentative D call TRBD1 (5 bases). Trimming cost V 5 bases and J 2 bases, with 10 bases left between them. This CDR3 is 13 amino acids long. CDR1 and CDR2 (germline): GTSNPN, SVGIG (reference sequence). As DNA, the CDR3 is TGTGCCTGGCAAGACAGTCCCTACAATGAGCAGTTCTTC. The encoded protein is CAWQDSPYNEQFF. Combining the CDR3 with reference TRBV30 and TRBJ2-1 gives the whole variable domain SQTIHQWPATLVQPVGSPLSLECTVEGTSNPNLYWYRQAAGRGLQLLFYSVGIGQISSEVPQNLSASRPQDRQFILSSKKLLLSDSGFYLCAWQDSPYNEQFFGPGTRLTVL.

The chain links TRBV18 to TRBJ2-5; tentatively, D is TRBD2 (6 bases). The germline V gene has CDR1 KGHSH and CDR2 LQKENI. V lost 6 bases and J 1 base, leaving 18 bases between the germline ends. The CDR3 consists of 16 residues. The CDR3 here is CASSQRTAGPQETQYF. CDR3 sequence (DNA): TGTGCCAGCTCCCAGCGAACAGCGGGCCCCCAAGAGACCCAGTACTTC. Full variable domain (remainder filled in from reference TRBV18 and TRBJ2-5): NAGVMQNPRHLVRRRGQEARLRCSPMKGHSHVYWYRQLPEEGLKFMVYLQKENIIDESGMPKERFSAEFPKEGPSILRIQQVVRGDSAAYFCASSQRTAGPQETQYFGPGTRLLVL.

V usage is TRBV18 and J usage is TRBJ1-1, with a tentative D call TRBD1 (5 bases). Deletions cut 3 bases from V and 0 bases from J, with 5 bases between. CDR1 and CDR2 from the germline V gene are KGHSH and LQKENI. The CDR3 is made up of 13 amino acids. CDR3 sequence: CASSPTVNTEAFF. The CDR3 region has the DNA TGTGCCAGCTCACCGACAGTGAACACTGAAGCTTTCTTT.

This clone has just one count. The CDR3 bases are TGTGCCAGCAGCCCTTTACAGGGCTACATGAACACTGAAGCTTTCTTT. Its translation: CASSPLQGYMNTEAFF. The chain combines TRBV7-6 with TRBJ1-1; D may be TRBD1 (6 bases). Trimming removed 5 bases from V and 0 bases from J, with 16 bases in between. Germline assignment: CDR1 SGHVS and CDR2 FNYEAQ. This CDR3 spans 16 amino acids.

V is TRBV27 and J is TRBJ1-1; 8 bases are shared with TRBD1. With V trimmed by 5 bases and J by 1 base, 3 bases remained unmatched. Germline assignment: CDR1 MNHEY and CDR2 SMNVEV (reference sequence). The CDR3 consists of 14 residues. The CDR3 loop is CASSHGTGNTEAFF. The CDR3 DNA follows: TGTGCCAGCAGTCATGGGACAGGGAACACTGAAGCTTTCTTT.

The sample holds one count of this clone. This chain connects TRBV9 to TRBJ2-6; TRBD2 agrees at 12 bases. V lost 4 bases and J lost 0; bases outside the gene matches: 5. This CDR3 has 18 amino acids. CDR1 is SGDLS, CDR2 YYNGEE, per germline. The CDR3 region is CASSPRLAGDSGANVLTF. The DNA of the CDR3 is TGTGCCAGCAGCCCTCGACTAGCGGGGGACTCTGGGGCCAACGTCCTGACTTTC.

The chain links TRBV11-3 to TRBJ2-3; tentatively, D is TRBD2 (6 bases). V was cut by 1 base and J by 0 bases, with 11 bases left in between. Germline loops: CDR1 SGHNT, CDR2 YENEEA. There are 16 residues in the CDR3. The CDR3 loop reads CASSLAAGHSTDTQYF. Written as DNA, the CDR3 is TGTGCCAGCAGCTTAGCAGCGGGCCATAGCACAGATACGCAGTATTTT.

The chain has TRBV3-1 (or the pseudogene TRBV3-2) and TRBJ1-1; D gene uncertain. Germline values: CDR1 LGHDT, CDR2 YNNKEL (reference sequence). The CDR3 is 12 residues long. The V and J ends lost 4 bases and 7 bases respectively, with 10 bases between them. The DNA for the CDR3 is TGTGCCAGCAGCCCAGGAGGAGGTGAAGCTTTCTTT. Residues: CASSPGGGEAFF.

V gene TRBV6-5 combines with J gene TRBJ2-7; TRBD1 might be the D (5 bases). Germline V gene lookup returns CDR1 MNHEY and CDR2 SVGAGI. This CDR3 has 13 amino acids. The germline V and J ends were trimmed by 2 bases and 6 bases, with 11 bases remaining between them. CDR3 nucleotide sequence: TGTGCCAGCAGTTACGTTGTCGACAGCGAGCAGTACTTC. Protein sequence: CASSYVVDSEQYF.

CDR3 in amino acids: CASSAQTGDYGYTF. In DNA, the CDR3 is TGTGCCAGTAGTGCCCAGACAGGAGACTATGGCTACACCTTC. The chain joins TRBV19 to TRBJ1-2; a weak D match, TRBD1 (6 bases). CDR1 is LNHDA, CDR2 SQIVND, per germline (reference sequence). There are 14 residues in the CDR3. V was trimmed by 5 bases and J by 3 bases, leaving 13 bases between them.

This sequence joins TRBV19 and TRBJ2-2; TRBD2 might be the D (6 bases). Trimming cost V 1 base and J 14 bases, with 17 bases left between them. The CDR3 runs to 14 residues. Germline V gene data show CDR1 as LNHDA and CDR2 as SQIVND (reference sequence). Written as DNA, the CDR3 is TGTGCCAGTAGTATAGGGCTAGGGACTCACGATCTGTTTTTT. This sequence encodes CASSIGLGTHDLFF.

CDR3 DNA sequence: TGTGCCAGTAGTATGCCCCGACAGGGGGCTCAGCCCCAGCATTTT. Its protein product is CASSMPRQGAQPQHF. The chain employs TRBV19 and TRBJ1-5; 10 bases are a match to TRBD1. J gave up 6 bases and V 3 bases, and 5 bases lay outside the gene matches. The CDR3 covers 15 residues. Germline CDR1 is LNHDA and CDR2 is SQIVND (reference sequence).